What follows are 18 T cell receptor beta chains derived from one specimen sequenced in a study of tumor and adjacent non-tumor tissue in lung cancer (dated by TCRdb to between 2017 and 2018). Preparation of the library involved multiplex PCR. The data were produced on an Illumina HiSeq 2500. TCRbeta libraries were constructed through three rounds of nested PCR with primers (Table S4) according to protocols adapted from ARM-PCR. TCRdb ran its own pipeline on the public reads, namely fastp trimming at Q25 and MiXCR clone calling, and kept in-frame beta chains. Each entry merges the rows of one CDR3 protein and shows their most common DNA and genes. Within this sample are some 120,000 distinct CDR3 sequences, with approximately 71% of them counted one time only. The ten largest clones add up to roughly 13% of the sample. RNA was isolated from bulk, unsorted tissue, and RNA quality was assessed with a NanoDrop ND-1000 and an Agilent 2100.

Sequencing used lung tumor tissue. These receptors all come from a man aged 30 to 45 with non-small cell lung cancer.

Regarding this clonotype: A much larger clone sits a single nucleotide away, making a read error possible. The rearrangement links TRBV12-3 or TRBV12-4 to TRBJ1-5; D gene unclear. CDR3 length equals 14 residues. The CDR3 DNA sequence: TGTGTCAGCAGTTTGCGGGAGATCAATCAGCCCCAGCATTTT. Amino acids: CVSSLREINQPQHF.

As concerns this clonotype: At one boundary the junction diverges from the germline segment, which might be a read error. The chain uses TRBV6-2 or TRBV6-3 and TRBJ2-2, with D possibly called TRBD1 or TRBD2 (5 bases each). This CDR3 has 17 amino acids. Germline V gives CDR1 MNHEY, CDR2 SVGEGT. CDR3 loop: CASSHRLGDPGTGELFF. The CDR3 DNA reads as TGTGCCAGCAGTCACCGTCTAGGGGATCCGGGTACCGGGGAGCTTTTTTTT.

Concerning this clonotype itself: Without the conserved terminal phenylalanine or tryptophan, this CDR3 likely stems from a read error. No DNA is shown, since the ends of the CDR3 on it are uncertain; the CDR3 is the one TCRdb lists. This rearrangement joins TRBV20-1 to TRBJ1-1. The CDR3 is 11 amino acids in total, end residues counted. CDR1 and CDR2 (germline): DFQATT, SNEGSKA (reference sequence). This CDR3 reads CSTTARPEGFS.

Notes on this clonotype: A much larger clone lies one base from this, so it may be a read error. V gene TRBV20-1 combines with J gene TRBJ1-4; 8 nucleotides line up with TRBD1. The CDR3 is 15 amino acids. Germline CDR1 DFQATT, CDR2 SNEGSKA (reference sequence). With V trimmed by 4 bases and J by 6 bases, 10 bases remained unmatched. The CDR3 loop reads CSAMDRVRVDEKLFF. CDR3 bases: TGCAGTGCTATGGACAGGGTGAGGGTGGATGAAAAACTGTTTTTT.

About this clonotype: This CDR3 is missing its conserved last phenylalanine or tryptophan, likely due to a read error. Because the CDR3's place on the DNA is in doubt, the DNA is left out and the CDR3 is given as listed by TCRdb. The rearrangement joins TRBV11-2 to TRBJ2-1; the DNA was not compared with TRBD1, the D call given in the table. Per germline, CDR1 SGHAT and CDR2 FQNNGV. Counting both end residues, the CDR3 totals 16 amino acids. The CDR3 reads CASSLEGAITYNEEFL.

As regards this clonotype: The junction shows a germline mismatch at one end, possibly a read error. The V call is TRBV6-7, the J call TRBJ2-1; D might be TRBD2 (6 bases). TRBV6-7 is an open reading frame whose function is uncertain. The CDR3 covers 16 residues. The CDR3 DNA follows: TGTGCTAGCAGTAGATCGTCTAGCGTACGCTACAACGAGCAGTTCTTC. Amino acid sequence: CASSRSSSVRYNEQFF.

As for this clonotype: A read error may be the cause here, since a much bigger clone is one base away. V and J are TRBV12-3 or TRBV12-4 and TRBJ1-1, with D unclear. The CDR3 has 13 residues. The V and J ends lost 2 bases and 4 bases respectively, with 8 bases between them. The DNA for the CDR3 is TGTGCCAGCAGTTTATGTGGAGGCACTGAAGCTTTCTTT. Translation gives CASSLCGGTEAFF.

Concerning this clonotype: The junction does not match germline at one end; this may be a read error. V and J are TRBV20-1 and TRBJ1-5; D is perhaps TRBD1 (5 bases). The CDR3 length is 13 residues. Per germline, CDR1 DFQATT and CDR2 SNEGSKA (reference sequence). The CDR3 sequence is CSPRDPGVGPQHF. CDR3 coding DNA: TGCAGTCCTAGAGATCCGGGGGTCGGGCCCCAGCATTTC.

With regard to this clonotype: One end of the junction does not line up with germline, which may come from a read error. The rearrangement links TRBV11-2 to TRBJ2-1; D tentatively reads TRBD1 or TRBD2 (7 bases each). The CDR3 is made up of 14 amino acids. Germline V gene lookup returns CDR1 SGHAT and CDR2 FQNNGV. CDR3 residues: CASQGEGYCNVQFF. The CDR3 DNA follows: TGTGCCAGCCAGGGGGAGGGGTACTGCAATGTGCAGTTCTTC.

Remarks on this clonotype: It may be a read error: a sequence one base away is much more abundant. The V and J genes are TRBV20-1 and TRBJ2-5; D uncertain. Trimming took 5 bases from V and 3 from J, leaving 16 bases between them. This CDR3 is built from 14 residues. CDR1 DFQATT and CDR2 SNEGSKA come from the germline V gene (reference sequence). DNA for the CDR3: TGCAGTGCTTTACATGGTCTGGGAAAAGAGACCCAGTACTTC. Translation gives CSALHGLGKETQYF.

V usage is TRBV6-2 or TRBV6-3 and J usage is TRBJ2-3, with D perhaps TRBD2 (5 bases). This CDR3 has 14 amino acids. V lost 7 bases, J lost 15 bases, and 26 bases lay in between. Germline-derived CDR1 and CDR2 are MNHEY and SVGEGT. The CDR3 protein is CASNQPERRDMQYF. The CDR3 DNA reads TGTGCCAGCAATCAACCTGAACGTCGGGATATGCAATATTTT.

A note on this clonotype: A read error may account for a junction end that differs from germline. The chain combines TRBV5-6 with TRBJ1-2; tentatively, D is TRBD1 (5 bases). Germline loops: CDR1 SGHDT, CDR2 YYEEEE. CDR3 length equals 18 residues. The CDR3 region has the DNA TGTGCCAACAGCTTAAACCCCGGGTCTCTTAAATCAGGGACCGGCTACACGTTC. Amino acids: CANSLNPGSLKSGTGYTF.

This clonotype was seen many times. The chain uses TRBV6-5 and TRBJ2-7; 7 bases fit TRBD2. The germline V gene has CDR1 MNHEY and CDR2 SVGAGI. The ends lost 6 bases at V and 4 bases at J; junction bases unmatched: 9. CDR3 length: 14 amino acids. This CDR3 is CASSQAGLGYEQYF. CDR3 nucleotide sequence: TGTGCCAGCAGCCAAGCGGGATTGGGTTACGAGCAGTACTTC.

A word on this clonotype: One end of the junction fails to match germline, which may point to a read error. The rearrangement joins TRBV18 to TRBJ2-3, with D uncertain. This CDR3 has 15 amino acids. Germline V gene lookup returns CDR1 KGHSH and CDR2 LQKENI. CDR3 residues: CASSPEYLSIDMQYF. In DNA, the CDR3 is TGTGCCAGCTCACCGGAATATCTTAGCATAGATATGCAGTATTTT.

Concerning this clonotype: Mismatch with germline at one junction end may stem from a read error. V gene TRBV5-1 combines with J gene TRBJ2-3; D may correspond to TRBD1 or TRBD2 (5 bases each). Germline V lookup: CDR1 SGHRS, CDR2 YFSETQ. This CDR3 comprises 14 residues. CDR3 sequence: CASSRGEGTGTQYF. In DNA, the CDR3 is TGCGCCAGCAGCCGAGGAGAGGGCACAGGTACGCAGTATTTT.

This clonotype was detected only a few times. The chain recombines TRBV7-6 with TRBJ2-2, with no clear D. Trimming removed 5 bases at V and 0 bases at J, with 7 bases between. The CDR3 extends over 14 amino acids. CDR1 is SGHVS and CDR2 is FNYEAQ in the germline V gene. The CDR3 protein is CASSPLPNTGELFF. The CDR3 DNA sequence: TGTGCCAGCAGCCCCCTCCCGAACACCGGGGAGCTGTTTTTT.

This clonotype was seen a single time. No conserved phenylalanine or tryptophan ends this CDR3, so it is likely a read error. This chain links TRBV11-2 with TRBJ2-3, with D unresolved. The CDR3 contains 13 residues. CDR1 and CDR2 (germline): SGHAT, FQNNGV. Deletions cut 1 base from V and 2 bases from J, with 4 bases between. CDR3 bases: TGTGCCAGCAGCTTAGTAATCACAGATACGCAGTATTTA. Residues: CASSLVITDTQYL.

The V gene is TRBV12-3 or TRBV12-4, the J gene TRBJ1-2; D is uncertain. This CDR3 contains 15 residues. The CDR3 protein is CDSSLGSGGLYGYTF. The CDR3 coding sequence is TGTGATAGCAGTTTAGGGTCCGGCGGACTCTATGGCTACACCTTC.